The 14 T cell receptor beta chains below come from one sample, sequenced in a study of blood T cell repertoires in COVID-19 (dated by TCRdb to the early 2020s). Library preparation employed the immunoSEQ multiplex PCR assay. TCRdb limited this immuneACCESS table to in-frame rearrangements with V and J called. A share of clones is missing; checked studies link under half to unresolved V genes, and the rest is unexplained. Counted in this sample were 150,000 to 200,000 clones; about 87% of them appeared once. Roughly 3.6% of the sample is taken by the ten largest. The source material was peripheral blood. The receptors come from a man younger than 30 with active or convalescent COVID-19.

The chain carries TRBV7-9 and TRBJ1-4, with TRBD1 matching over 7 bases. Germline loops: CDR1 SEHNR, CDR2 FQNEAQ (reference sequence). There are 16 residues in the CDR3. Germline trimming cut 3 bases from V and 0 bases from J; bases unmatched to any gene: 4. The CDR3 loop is CASSFWDSSTNEKLFF. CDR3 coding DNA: TGTGCCAGCAGCTTCTGGGACAGCTCAACTAATGAAAAACTGTTTTTT.

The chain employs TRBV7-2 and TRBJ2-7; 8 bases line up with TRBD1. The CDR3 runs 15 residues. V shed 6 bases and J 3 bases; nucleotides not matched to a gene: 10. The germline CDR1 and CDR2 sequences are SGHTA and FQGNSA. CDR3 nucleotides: TGTGCCAGCAGATATACCGGGACAGGACGCTACGAGCAGTACTTC. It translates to CASRYTGTGRYEQYF. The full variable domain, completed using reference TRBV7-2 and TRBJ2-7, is GAGVSQSPSNKVTEKGKDVELRCDPISGHTALYWYRQSLGQGLEFLIYFQGNSAPDKSGLPSDRFSAERTGGSVSTLTIQRTQQEDSAVYLCASRYTGTGRYEQYFGPGTRLTVT.

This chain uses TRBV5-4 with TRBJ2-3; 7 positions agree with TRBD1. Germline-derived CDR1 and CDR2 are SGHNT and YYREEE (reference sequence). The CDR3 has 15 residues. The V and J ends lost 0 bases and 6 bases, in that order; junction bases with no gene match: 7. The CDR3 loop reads CASSLEGAAHDTQYF. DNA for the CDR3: TGTGCCAGCAGCTTGGAGGGGGCCGCGCACGATACGCAGTATTTT.

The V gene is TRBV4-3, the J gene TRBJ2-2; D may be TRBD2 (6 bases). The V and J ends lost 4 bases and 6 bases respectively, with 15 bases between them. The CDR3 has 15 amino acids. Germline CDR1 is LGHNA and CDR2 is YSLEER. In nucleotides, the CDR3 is TGCGCCAGCAGCCCCCGGGGGAGTACGGCCGGGGAGCTGTTTTTT. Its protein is CASSPRGSTAGELFF.

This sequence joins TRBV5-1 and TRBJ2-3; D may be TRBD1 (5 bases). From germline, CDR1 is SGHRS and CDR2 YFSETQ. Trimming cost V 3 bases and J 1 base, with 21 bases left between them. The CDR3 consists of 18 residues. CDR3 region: CASSSTAWVSTGTDTQYF. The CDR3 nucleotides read TGCGCCAGCAGCTCGACAGCTTGGGTCAGTACGGGCACAGATACGCAGTATTTT.

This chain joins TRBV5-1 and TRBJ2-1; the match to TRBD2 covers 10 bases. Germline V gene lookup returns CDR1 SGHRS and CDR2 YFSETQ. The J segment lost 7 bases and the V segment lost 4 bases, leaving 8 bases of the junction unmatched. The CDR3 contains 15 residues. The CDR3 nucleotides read TGCGCCAGCAGCGGGTGGCTAGCGGGAGAAAATGAGCAGTTCTTC. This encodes CASSGWLAGENEQFF.

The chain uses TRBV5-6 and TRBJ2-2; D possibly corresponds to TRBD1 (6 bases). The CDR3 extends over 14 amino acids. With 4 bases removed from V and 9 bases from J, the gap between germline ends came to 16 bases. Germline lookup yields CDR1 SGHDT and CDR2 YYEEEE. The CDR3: CASSADSFGRELFF. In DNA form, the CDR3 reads TGTGCCAGCAGCGCGGACAGTTTCGGCAGGGAGCTGTTTTTT.

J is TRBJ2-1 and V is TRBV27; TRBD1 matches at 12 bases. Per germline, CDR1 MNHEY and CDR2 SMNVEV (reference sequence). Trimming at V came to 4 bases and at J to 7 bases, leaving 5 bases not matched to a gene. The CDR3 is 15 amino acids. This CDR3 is CASSSGTGGRNEQFF. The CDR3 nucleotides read TGTGCCAGCAGTTCCGGGACAGGGGGCAGGAATGAGCAGTTCTTC.

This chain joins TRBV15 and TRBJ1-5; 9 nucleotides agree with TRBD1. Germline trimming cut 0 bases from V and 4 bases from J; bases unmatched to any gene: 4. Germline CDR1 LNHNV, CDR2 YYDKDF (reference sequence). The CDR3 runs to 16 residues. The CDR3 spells CATSRETGGGNQPQHF. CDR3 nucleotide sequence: TGTGCCACCAGCAGAGAGACAGGGGGAGGGAATCAGCCCCAGCATTTT. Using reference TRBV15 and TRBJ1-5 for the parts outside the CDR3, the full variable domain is DAMVIQNPRYQVTQFGKPVTLSCSQTLNHNVMYWYQQKSSQAPKLLFHYYDKDFNNEADTPDNFQSRRPNTSFCFLDIRSPGLGDTAMYLCATSRETGGGNQPQHFGDGTRLSIL.

In DNA form, the CDR3 reads TGTGCCAGCAGTGGCGGGACAGTGCTTAATCAGCCCCAGCATTTT. Translated: CASSGGTVLNQPQHF. J is TRBJ1-5 and V is TRBV25-1; 7 nucleotides agree with TRBD1. Germline V gene data show CDR1 as MGHDK and CDR2 as SYGVNS. The CDR3 is made up of 15 amino acids. The V segment lost 4 bases and the J segment 4 bases; nucleotides outside the gene matches: 7.

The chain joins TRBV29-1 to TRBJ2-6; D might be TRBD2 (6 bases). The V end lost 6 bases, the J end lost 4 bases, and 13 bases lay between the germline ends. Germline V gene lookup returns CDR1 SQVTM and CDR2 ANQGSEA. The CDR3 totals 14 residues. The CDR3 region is CSVHGGVGANVLTF. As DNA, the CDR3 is TGCAGCGTCCACGGAGGGGTAGGGGCCAACGTCCTGACTTTC.

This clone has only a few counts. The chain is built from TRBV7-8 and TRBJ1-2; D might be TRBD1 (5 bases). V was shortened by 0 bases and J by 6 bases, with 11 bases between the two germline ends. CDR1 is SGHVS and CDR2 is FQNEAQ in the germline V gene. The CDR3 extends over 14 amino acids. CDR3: CASSLASREDGYTF. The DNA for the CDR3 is TGTGCCAGCAGCTTAGCGTCCAGGGAAGATGGCTACACCTTC.

CDR3: CASSFFGQGADTEAFF. The CDR3 nucleotides are TGCGCCAGCAGCTTTTTCGGACAGGGGGCCGACACTGAAGCTTTCTTT. The chain recombines TRBV5-1 with TRBJ1-1, with 11 bases aligning to TRBD1. This CDR3 spans 16 amino acids. Trimming at V came to 2 bases and at J to 3 bases, leaving 6 bases not matched to a gene. Looked up from germline, CDR1 is SGHRS and CDR2 is YFSETQ.

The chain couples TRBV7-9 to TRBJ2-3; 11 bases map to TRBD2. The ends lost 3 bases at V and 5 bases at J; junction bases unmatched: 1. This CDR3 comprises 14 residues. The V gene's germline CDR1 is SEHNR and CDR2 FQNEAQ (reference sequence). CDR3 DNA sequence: TGTGCCAGCAGCTTTACTAGCGGGGGAGATACGCAGTATTTT. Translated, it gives CASSFTSGGDTQYF.